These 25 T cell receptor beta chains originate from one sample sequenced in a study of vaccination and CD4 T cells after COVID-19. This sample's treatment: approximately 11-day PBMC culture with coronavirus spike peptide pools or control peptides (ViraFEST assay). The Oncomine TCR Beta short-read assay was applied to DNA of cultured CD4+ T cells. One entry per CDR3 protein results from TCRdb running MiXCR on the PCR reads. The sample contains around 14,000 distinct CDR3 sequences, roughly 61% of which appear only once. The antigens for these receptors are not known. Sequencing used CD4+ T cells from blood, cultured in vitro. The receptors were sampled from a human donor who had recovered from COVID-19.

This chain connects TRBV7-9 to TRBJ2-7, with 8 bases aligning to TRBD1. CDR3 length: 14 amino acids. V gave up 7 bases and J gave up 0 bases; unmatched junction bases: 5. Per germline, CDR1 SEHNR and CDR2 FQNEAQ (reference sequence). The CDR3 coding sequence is TGTGCCAGCAAAGTAGGGACAGGCTCCTACGAGCAGTACTTC. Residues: CASKVGTGSYEQYF.

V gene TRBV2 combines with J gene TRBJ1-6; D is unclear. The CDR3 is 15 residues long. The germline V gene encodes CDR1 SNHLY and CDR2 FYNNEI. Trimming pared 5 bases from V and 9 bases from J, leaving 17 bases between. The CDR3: CASSSNPGSFSPLHF. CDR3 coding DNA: TGTGCCAGCAGTTCAAATCCCGGGAGTTTTTCACCCCTCCACTTT.

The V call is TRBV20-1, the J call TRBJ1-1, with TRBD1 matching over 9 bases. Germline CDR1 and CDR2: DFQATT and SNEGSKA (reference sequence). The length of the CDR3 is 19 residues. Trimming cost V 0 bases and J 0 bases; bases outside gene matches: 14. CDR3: CSARESLVRDRALNTEAFF. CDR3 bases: TGCAGTGCTAGAGAATCCCTTGTCCGGGACAGGGCCTTGAACACTGAAGCTTTCTTT.

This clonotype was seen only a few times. CDR3 in amino acids: CSARDPHAGNTIYF. CDR3 nucleotides: TGCAGTGCTAGAGATCCCCACGCGGGAAACACCATATATTTT. This chain links TRBV20-1 with TRBJ1-3; no definite D call. V was clipped by 0 bases and J by 4 bases, with 10 bases between them. Germline CDR1 DFQATT, CDR2 SNEGSKA (reference sequence). The CDR3 spans 14 residues.

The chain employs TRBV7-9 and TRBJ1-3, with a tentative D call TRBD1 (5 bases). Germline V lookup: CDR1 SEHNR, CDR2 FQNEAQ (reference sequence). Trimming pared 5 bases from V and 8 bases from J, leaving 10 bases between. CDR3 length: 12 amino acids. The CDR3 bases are TGTGCCAGCAGCCCAGGAGGGGACACCATATATTTT. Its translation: CASSPGGDTIYF.

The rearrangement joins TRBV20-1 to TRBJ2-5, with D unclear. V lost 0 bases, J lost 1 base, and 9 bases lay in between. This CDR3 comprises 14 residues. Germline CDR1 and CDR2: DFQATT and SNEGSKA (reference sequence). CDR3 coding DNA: TGCAGTGCTAGAGATCCGACAAGCCAAGAGACCCAGTACTTC. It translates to CSARDPTSQETQYF.

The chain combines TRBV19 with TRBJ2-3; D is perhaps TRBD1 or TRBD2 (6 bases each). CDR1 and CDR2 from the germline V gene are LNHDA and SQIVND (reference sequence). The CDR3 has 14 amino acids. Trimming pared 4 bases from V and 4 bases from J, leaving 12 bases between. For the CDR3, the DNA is TGTGCCAGTAGTAGCGGAGGGGGGTCAGATACGCAGTATTTT. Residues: CASSSGGGSDTQYF.

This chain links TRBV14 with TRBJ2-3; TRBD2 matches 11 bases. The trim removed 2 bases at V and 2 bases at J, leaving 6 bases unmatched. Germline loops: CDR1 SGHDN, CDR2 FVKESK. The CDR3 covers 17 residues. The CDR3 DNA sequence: TGTGCCAGCAGCCAATACCGACTAGCGGGATTCACAGATACGCAGTATTTT. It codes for CASSQYRLAGFTDTQYF.

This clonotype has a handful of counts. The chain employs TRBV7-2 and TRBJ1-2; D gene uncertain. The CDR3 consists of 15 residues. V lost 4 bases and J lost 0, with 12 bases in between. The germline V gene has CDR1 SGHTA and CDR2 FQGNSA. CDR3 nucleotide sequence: TGTGCCAGCAGCTGGGAACTAAGGGCTAACTATGGCTACACCTTC. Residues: CASSWELRANYGYTF.

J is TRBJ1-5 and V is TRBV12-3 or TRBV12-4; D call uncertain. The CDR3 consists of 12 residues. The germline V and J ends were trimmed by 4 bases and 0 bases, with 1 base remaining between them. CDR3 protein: CASSYSNQPQHF. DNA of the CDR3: TGTGCCAGCAGTTATAGCAATCAGCCCCAGCATTTT.

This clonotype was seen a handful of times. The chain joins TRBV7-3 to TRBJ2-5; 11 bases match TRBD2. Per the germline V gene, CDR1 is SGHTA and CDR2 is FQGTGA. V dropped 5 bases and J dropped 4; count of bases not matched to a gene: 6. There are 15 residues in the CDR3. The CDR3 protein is CASSPTSGSGETQYF. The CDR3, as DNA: TGTGCCAGCAGCCCTACTAGCGGGAGCGGAGAGACCCAGTACTTC.

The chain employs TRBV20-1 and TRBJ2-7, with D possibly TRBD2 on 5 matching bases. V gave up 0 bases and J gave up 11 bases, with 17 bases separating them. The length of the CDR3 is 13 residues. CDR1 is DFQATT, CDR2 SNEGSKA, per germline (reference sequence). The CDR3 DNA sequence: TGCAGTGCTAGAGATTCTCTTCGGGGTTGGGAGTACTTC. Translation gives CSARDSLRGWEYF.

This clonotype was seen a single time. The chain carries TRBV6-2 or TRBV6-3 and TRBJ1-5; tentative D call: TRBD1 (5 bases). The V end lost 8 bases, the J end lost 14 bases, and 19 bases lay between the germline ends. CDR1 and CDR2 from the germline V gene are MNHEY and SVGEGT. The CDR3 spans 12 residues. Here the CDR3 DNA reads TGTGCCAGCCTCACCCCGGGGGGGGGGAAGCATTTT. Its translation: CASLTPGGGKHF.

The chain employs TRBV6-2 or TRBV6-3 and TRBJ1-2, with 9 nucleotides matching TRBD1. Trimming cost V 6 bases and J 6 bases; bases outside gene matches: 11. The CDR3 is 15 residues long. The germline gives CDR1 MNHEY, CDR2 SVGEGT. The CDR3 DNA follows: TGTGCCAGCAGCCAATACAGGGGGCACGTTGATGGCTACACCTTC. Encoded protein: CASSQYRGHVDGYTF.

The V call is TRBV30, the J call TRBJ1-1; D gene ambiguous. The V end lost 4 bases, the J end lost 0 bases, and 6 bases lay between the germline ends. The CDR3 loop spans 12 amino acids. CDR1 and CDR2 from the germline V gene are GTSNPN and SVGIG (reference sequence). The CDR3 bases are TGTGCCTGGACAGAAATGAACACTGAAGCTTTCTTT. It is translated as CAWTEMNTEAFF.

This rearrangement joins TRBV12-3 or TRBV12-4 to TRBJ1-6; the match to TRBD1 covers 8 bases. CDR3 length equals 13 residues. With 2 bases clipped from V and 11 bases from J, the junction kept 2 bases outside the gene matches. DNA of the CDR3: TGTGCCAGCAGTTTAACAGGGGGAGCACCCCTCCACTTT. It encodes CASSLTGGAPLHF.

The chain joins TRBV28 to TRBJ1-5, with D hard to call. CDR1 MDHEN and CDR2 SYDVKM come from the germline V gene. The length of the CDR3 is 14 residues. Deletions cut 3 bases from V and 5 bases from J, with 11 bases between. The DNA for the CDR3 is TGTGCCAGCAGTTTCCCAGAGTCCTATCAGCCCCAGCATTTT. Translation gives CASSFPESYQPQHF.

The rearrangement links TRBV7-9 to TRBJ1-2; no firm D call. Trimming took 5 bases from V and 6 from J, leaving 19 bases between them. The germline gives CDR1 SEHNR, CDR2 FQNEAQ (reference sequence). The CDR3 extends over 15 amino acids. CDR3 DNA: TGTGCCAGCAGCCCACGCTTAGCACGACCTAATGGCTACACCTTC. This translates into CASSPRLARPNGYTF.

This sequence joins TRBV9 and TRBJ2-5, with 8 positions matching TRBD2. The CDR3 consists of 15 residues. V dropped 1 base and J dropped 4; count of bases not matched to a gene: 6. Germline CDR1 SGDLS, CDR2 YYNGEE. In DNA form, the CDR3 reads TGTGCCAGCAGCGTACGGAGCGGGAGAGGAGAGACCCAGTACTTC. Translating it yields CASSVRSGRGETQYF.

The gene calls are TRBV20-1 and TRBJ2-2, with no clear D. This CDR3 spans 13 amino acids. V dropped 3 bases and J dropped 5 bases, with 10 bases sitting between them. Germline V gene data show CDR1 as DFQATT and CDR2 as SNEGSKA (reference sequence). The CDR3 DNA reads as TGCAGTGCTAGCCCACGACCTACCGGGGAGCTGTTTTTT. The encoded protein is CSASPRPTGELFF.

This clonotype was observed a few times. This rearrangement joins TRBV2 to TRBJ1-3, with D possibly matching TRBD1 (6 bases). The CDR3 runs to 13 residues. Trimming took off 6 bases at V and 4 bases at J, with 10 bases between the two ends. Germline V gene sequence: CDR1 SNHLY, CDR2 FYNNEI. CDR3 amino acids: CASSLDRGNTIYF. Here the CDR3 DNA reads TGTGCCAGCAGCTTAGACAGGGGAAACACCATATATTTT.

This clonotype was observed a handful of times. CDR3 protein: CASSLGLAGGPTGELFF. CDR3 coding DNA: TGTGCCAGCAGCTTGGGGCTAGCGGGAGGGCCGACCGGGGAGCTGTTTTTT. The rearrangement uses TRBV7-2 and TRBJ2-2; 12 nucleotides line up with TRBD2. V lost 3 bases, J lost 5 bases, and 7 bases stayed unmatched. The CDR3 length is 17 residues. Per the germline V gene, CDR1 is SGHTA and CDR2 is FQGNSA.

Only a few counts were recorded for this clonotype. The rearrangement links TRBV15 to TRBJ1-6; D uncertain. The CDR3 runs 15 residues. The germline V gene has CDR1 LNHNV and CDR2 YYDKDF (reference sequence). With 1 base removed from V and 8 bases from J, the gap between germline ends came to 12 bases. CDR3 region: CATSRVPGRDSPLHF. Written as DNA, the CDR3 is TGTGCCACCAGCAGAGTTCCCGGGAGGGATTCACCCCTCCACTTT.

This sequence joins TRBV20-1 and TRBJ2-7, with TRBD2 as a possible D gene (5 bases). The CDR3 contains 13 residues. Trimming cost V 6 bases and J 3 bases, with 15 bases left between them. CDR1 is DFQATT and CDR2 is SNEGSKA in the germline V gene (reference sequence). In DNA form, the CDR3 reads TGCAGTGCCGACCAGGACTTGAGCTACGAGCAGTACTTC. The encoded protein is CSADQDLSYEQYF.

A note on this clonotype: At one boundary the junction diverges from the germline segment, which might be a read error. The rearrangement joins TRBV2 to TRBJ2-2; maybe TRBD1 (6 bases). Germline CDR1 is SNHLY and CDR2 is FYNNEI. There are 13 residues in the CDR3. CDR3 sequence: CASRVTGSGELFF. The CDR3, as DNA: TGTGCGAGCAGGGTGACAGGATCCGGGGAGCTGTTTTTT.